The T cell receptor beta chain under discussion was sequenced for a study of T cell repertoires in cytomegalovirus infection. This clonotype was observed at least ten times. Using its own MiXCR run on the reads, TCRdb lists one record per CDR3 protein. The sample yields around 280,000 distinct CDR3 sequences, roughly 13% seen once. CDR1 and CDR2 (germline): MNHEY, SVGEGT. The CDR3 is made up of 15 amino acids. With 5 bases clipped from V and 3 bases from J, the junction kept 5 bases outside the gene matches. This chain links TRBV6-2 or TRBV6-3 with TRBJ2-2; 8 bases agree with TRBD1. The sequence derives from a human donor in good health (CMV status not recorded). Some clones in this sample may be carry-over from other donors' samples. The specimen sequenced was PBMCs. In DNA, the CDR3 is TGTGCCAGCAGTCCCGCGGACAGGGACACCGGGGAGCTGTTTTTT. It codes for CASSPADRDTGELFF.